This T cell receptor (beta chain) stems from a study of Ad26.COV2.S vaccination and SARS-CoV-2 variants. Study in general: Each vaccinee took Ad26.COV2.S intramuscularly, once or twice 56 days apart. Study findings and constraints: Vaccinees showed greater spike-specific TCR breadth than placebo recipients.

Germline values: CDR1 MGHRA, CDR2 YSYEKL. This CDR3 spans 15 amino acids. J gave up 1 base and V 1 base, and 0 bases lay outside the gene matches. Treatment reported: roughly 18 received Ad26.COV2.S at low or high dose, single or two shots; about 5 received placebo; per-sample allocation not given. It was on day 63 after the first vaccine or placebo injection that samples were taken. Donation was by an adult aged 18-55 years who was in Boston. Expressing Wuhan-strain SARS-CoV-2 spike, an Ad26 vector served as the vaccine. The assay was immunoSEQ multiplex PCR, and TCRdb's table has in-frame clones only and misses some. The sample contains fewer than 400,000 clones, 86% of which appear only once. In regard to this clone: The antigen is undetermined.

The chain is built from TRBV4-1 and TRBJ1-1; 10 nucleotides line up with TRBD1. The material sequenced was peripheral blood, taken in a trial of Ad26.COV2.S vaccine versus placebo. The origin of this receptor is a person between 18 and 65 years old who received the Ad26.COV2.S COVID-19 vaccine or a placebo. The CDR3 DNA reads TGCGCCAGCAGCCAAGGGGACAGGGGGAACACTGAAGCTTTCTTT. This gives the protein CASSQGDRGNTEAFF.